The table lists the clone carrying this T cell receptor (beta chain) with a few counts. This record comes from a study of patients and donors after allogeneic stem cell transplantation. In germline, CDR1 is GTSNPN, CDR2 SVGIG (reference sequence). The CDR3 covers 15 residues. V shed 1 base and J 4 bases; nucleotides not matched to a gene: 5. TCRdb reanalysed the RT-PCR reads using MiXCR and keeps one entry per CDR3 protein. The table includes around 160,000 distinct CDR3 sequences, 25% to 35% detected once. This chain uses TRBV30 with TRBJ1-2; 11 nucleotides agree with TRBD1. The clonotype originates from a human donor who was either an allogeneic HSCT recipient or a stem cell or donor lymphocyte infusion donor (not recorded which). It is not recorded whose cells these are; they may come from a transplant donor. Material: blood, either unsorted or a sorted T cell fraction (not recorded which). In nucleotides, the CDR3 is TGTGCCTGGAGTGATGGGACAGGGGGACGCTATGGCTACACCTTC. The encoded protein is CAWSDGTGGRYGYTF.